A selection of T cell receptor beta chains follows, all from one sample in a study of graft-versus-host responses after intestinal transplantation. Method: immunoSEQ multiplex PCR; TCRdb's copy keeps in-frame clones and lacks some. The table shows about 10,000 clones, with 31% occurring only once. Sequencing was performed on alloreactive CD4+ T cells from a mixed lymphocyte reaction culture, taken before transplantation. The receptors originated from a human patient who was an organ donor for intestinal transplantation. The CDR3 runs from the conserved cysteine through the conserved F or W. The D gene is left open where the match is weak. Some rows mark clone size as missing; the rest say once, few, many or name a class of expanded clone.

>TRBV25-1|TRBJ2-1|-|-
CASSRDFYNEQFF
TGTGCCAGCAGCAGGGACTTTTACAATGAGCAGTTCTTC
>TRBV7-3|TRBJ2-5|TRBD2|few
CASSRTSGGGETQYF
TGTGCCAGCAGCCGGACTAGCGGGGGTGGAGAGACCCAGTACTTC
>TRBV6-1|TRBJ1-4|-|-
CASSEGGHINEKLFF
TGTGCCAGCAGTGAGGGGGGACACATTAATGAAAAACTGTTTTTT
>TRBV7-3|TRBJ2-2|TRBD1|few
CASSSTGFGTGELFF
TGTGCCAGCAGCTCGACAGGGTTTGGCACCGGGGAGCTGTTTTTT
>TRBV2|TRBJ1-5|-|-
CASSLGQYSNQPQHF
TGTGCCAGCAGCCTCGGACAGTATAGCAATCAGCCCCAGCATTTT
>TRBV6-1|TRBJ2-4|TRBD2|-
CASRPGLALDIQYF
TGTGCCAGCAGGCCCGGACTAGCGTTGGACATTCAGTACTTC
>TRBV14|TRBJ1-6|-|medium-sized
CASSQNSPLHF
TGTGCCAGCAGCCAAAATTCACCCCTCCACTTT
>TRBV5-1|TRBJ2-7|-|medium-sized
CASSLDRERTSYEQYF
TGCGCCAGCAGCTTGGACAGGGAACGGACATCCTACGAGCAGTACTTC
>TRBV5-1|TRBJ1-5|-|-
CASSLHGDSNQPQHF
TGCGCCAGCAGCTTGCATGGGGATAGCAATCAGCCCCAGCATTTT
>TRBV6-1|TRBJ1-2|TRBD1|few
CASSPRQGMDYGYTF
TGTGCCAGCAGTCCGAGACAGGGAATGGACTATGGCTACACCTTC
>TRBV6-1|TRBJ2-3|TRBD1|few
CASRENQGAWYF
TGTGCCAGCAGGGAGAACCAGGGGGCGTGGTATTTT
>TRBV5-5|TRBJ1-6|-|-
CASSLLGVGSPLHF
TGTGCCAGCAGCTTGTTAGGGGTAGGCTCACCCCTCCACTTT
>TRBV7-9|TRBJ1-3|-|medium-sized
CASSLVSSGNTIYF
TGTGCCAGCAGCTTAGTCAGCTCTGGAAACACCATATATTTT
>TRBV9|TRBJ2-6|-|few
CASSVVPVGANVLTF
TGTGCCAGCAGCGTAGTCCCCGTGGGGGCCAACGTCCTGACTTTC
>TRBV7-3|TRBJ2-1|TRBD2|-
CASSLTAGTSGGPTFF
TGTGCCAGCAGCTTAACGGCCGGGACTAGCGGGGGACCTACGTTCTTC
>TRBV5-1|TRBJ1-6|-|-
CASSLGPVGLGSPLHF
TGCGCCAGCAGCTTGGGCCCCGTAGGATTAGGTTCACCCCTCCACTTT
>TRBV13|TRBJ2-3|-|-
CASSSQPYVGRRTDTQYF
TGTGCCAGCAGCTCCCAACCCTACGTCGGGCGGCGCACAGATACGCAGTATTTT
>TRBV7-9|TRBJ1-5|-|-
CASSLRGRNQPQHF
TGTGCCAGCAGCTTGCGGGGGCGCAATCAGCCCCAGCATTTT
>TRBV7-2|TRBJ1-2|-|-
CASSLGSYGYTF
TGTGCCAGCAGCTTAGGGTCCTATGGCTACACCTTC
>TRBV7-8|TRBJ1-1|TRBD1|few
CASSLWDSPNTEAFF
TGTGCCAGCAGCCTCTGGGACAGTCCGAACACTGAAGCTTTCTTT
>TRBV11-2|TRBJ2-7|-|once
CASSPGTAYEQYF
TGTGCCAGCAGCCCAGGGACGGCCTACGAGCAGTACTTC
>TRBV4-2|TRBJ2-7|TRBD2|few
CASSRSSGGAHEQYF
TGTGCCAGCAGCCGGAGTAGCGGGGGGGCCCACGAGCAGTACTTC
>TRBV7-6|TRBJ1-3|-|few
CASSSTTGRAGNTIYF
TGTGCCAGCAGCTCGACGACAGGAAGAGCTGGAAACACCATATATTTT
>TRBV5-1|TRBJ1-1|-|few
CASSLMTGSMNTEAFF
TGCGCCAGCAGCCTAATGACCGGGAGCATGAACACTGAAGCTTTCTTT
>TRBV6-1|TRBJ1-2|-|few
CASSESLDGYTF
TGTGCCAGCAGTGAAAGTTTAGATGGCTACACCTTC
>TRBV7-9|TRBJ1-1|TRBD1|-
CASSSQGASSEAFF
TGTGCCAGCAGCTCGCAGGGGGCGTCCTCCGAAGCTTTCTTT
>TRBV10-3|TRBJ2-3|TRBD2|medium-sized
CAIRGLAGPTDTQYF
TGTGCCATCAGGGGACTAGCGGGACCCACAGATACGCAGTATTTT
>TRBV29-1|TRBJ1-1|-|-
CSVEGQFNTEAFF
TGCAGCGTTGAGGGACAATTTAACACTGAAGCTTTCTTT
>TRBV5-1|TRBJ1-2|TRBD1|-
CASSLAVTGGDGYTF
TGCGCCAGCAGCTTGGCCGTGACAGGGGGCGATGGCTACACCTTC
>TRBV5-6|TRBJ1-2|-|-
CASRPDYSEYGYTF
TGTGCCAGCAGACCTGATTACAGCGAGTATGGCTACACCTTC
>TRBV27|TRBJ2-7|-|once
CASILNVRGVGSYEQYF
TGTGCCAGCATTTTAAATGTTCGCGGGGTTGGCTCCTACGAGCAGTACTTC
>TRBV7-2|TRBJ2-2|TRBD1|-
CASSLVGTANTGELFF
TGTGCCAGCAGCTTAGTCGGGACAGCGAACACCGGGGAGCTGTTTTTT
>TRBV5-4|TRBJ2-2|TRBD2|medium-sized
CASSPSGGTNTGELFF
TGTGCCAGCAGCCCTAGCGGGGGGACGAACACCGGGGAGCTGTTTTTT
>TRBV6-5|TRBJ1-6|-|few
CASSYRDNNSPLHF
TGTGCCAGCAGTTATCGGGACAATAATTCACCCCTCCACTTT
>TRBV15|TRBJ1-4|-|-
CATSRDSAGANEKLFF
TGTGCCACCAGCAGAGATTCTGCAGGGGCCAATGAAAAACTGTTTTTT
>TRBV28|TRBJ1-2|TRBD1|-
CASSVPNRGRWGYTF
TGTGCCAGCAGCGTACCCAACAGGGGGCGTTGGGGCTACACCTTC
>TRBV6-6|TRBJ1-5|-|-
CASSYSGHSNQPQHF
TGTGCCAGCAGTTACTCGGGACATAGCAATCAGCCCCAGCATTTT
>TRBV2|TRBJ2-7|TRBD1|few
CASRAPQGYEQYF
TGTGCCAGCAGAGCACCACAGGGGTACGAGCAGTACTTC
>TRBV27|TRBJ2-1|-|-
CASSLTPSSYNEQFF
TGTGCCAGCAGTTTGACCCCTAGCTCCTACAATGAGCAGTTCTTC
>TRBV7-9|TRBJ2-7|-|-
CASSSPLTRQGSSYEQYF
TGTGCCAGCAGCTCCCCTCTCACGCGGCAGGGGAGCTCCTACGAGCAGTACTTC
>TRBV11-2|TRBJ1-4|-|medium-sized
CASSLGFGEKLFF
TGTGCCAGCAGCTTAGGGTTCGGTGAAAAACTGTTTTTT
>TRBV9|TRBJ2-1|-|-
CASSVVEDYNEQFF
TGTGCCAGCAGCGTAGTTGAAGACTACAATGAGCAGTTCTTC
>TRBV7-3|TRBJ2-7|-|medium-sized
CASSLYPGGGPYEQYF
TGTGCCAGCAGCTTATATCCCGGGGGCGGACCGTACGAGCAGTACTTC
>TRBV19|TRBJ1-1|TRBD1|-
CASSIGQGAAAFF
TGTGCCAGTAGTATCGGACAGGGGGCTGCAGCTTTCTTT
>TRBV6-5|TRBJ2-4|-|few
CASNLWGIAKNIQYF
TGTGCCAGCAACTTATGGGGCATAGCCAAAAACATTCAGTACTTC